The rows below give T cell receptor beta chains drawn from one sample of a study of cytomegalovirus exposure and HLA in healthy donors. Using immunoSEQ multiplex PCR, the repertoire was profiled, and TCRdb retains in-frame clones only, with some absent. The data show 150,000 to 200,000 clones, with 85% seen just once and 16% held by the top ten. Sequencing input: PBMCs. All receptors come from a man younger than 30 in good health and CMV-seropositive. Both conserved end residues are part of each CDR3. The order of the fields is clone size, J gene, V gene, D gene, CDR3 DNA, CDR3 protein. D genes are given only for firm matches. Clone size appears in some rows only: once, few, many, or a class for an expanded clone.

>-|TRBJ2-1|TRBV27|TRBD2
TGTGCCAGCAGTTTATCGTTAGCGGGGGCCTACAATGAGCAGTTCTTC
CASSLSLAGAYNEQFF
>-|TRBJ2-1|TRBV7-2|TRBD2
TGTGCCAGCAGCTTGGGCGGGGGGGGTAACAATGAGCAGTTCTTC
CASSLGGGGNNEQFF
>-|TRBJ1-3|TRBV2|-
TGTGCCAGTTCAGGTGACTCTGGAAACACCATATATTTT
CASSGDSGNTIYF
>once|TRBJ2-7|TRBV5-1|TRBD1
TGCGCCAGCAGCAACCGGGACAGGAACGACGAGCAGTACTTC
CASSNRDRNDEQYF
>-|TRBJ1-1|TRBV27|-
TGTGCCAGCAGTCCCACAGCGGGAACACCTTATTACCCGAACACTGAAGCTTTCTTT
CASSPTAGTPYYPNTEAFF
>-|TRBJ2-7|TRBV27|TRBD2
TGTGCCAGCAGTGAAGGACTAGCGGGAGGTGAAGAGCAGTACTTC
CASSEGLAGGEEQYF
>few|TRBJ2-1|TRBV7-9|-
TGTGCCAGCAGCATTGACTGGAGCAATGAGCAGTTCTTC
CASSIDWSNEQFF
>-|TRBJ1-6|TRBV20-1|-
TGCAGTGCCATTCTGGACATACACCACTTT
CSAILDIHHF
>once|TRBJ2-3|TRBV4-1|TRBD2
TGCGCCAGCAGCCAAGATCAGCGGGGGGGCACAGATACGCAGTATTTT
CASSQDQRGGTDTQYF
>once|TRBJ2-2|TRBV7-3|TRBD1
TGTGCCAGCAGCTTCGACAGGGGGGCCGGGGAGCTGTTTTTT
CASSFDRGAGELFF
>-|TRBJ2-3|TRBV10-3|-
TGTGCCACCCAGGGGTTCGGAGCAGATACGCAGTATTTT
CATQGFGADTQYF
>-|TRBJ1-1|TRBV28|-
TGTGCCAGCAGTTCGCTTGTCAGGACAGTTGAAGCTTTCTTT
CASSSLVRTVEAFF
>-|TRBJ1-5|TRBV28|-
TGTGCCAGCAGTTACCTAGACAGATCCAATCAGCCCCAGCATTTT
CASSYLDRSNQPQHF
>-|TRBJ2-3|TRBV28|-
TGTGCCAGCAGTTTGCCAGTGGGCTCTAGCACAGATACGCAGTATTTT
CASSLPVGSSTDTQYF
>few|TRBJ1-5|TRBV5-6|-
TGTGCCAGCAGCGCCGGGGAACATCAGCCCCAGCATTTT
CASSAGEHQPQHF
>-|TRBJ2-1|TRBV7-2|-
TGTGCCAGCAGCCACAATGGGGGCTATGAGCAGTTCTTC
CASSHNGGYEQFF
>-|TRBJ2-2|TRBV12-2|-
TGTGCAAGTCGCTCGGACAGGGGGACCACCGGGGAGCTGTTTTTT
CASRSDRGTTGELFF
>-|TRBJ2-2|TRBV28|TRBD2
TGTGCCAGCAGTTCAGGAGCGGGAGATATTTACGGGGAGCTGTTTTTT
CASSSGAGDIYGELFF
>-|TRBJ2-2|TRBV5-6|TRBD2
TGTGCCAGCAGCTTGCGCCTTAGCGGGGGGGCCACCGGGGAGCTGTTTTTT
CASSLRLSGGATGELFF
>-|TRBJ2-3|TRBV7-6|TRBD2
TGTGCCAGCAGCTCTAGCGGGGGAGGCACAGATACGCAGTATTTT
CASSSSGGGTDTQYF
>-|TRBJ2-2|TRBV5-4|TRBD1
TGTGCCAGCAGCTTTAGTGCCAGGGGGTTCGTCACCGGGGAGCTGTTTTTT
CASSFSARGFVTGELFF
>few|TRBJ2-7|TRBV7-9|-
TGTGCCAGCAGCTCCCTGCGGGAGCAGTACTTC
CASSSLREQYF
>-|TRBJ2-6|TRBV2|TRBD2
TGTGCCAGCACAAACGGCGGGGGGCGAGGCTCTGGGGCCAACGTCCTGACTTTC
CASTNGGGRGSGANVLTF
>-|TRBJ2-1|TRBV12-5|-
TGTGCTAGTGGTTTGCCCCCTTATGAGCAGTTCTTC
CASGLPPYEQFF
>-|TRBJ2-5|TRBV11-1|TRBD2
TGTGCCAGCAGCCCCGGGACTAGCGACCAGACCCAGTACTTC
CASSPGTSDQTQYF
>-|TRBJ1-5|TRBV6-5|TRBD1
TGTGCCAGCAGCCCGACAGGGATTCGCAATCAGCCCCAGCATTTT
CASSPTGIRNQPQHF
>-|TRBJ2-2|TRBV5-1|-
TGCGCCAGCAGCTCCAGGCTCACCGGGGAGCTGTTTTTT
CASSSRLTGELFF
>-|TRBJ2-7|TRBV5-1|TRBD1
TGCGCCAGCAGCCTGGGGACAGGTATCAGCTCCTACGAGCAGTACTTC
CASSLGTGISSYEQYF
>-|TRBJ2-5|TRBV5-1|TRBD2
TGCGCCAGCAGCTTGACGGGGGGGATTGGGGAGACCCAGTACTTC
CASSLTGGIGETQYF
>-|TRBJ1-5|TRBV27|TRBD1
TGTGCCAGCAGTTTATCGTTTGGTTATACCACAGGGGATTTGAAGCCCCAGCATTTT
CASSLSFGYTTGDLKPQHF
>-|TRBJ2-5|TRBV18|TRBD1
TGTGCCAGCTCACCGGGACAGGAAATAGAGACCCAGTACTTC
CASSPGQEIETQYF
>-|TRBJ2-5|TRBV29-1|-
TGCAGCGTCGCGACTCCCGGGACCCAGTACTTC
CSVATPGTQYF
>few|TRBJ1-4|TRBV19|-
TGTGCCAGTAGTATCCAGGGAGGTCGGGAACTGTTTTTT
CASSIQGGRELFF
>-|TRBJ1-1|TRBV28|-
TGTGCCAGCAGTTCGTTCTCTGAAGCTTTCTTT
CASSSFSEAFF
>-|TRBJ2-5|TRBV19|-
TGTGCCAGTAGTATCGGGGGGGCGACAGGGGAGACCCAGTACTTC
CASSIGGATGETQYF
>-|TRBJ2-7|TRBV19|-
TGTGCCAGTAGTGATATAAGCGACGTCTACGAGCAGTACTTC
CASSDISDVYEQYF
>-|TRBJ2-1|TRBV14|TRBD2
TGTGCCAGCAGCAAAATAGCGGGGGACCACAATGAGCAGTTCTTC
CASSKIAGDHNEQFF